The next 29 T cell receptor beta chains were all read from a single sample in a study of T cell responses to AZD1222 COVID-19 vaccine. The data were produced by immunoSEQ multiplex PCR, yet TCRdb's version contains in-frame clones alone and is incomplete. The table has about 47,000 clones, 70% to 85% seen once. The sample consisted of peripheral blood, taken on day 0 of MenACWY control vaccination. These receptors were collected from an adult in good health.

J is TRBJ1-1 and V is TRBV4-1; TRBD1 matches at 8 bases. Trimming took 0 bases from V and 4 from J; bases not matched to a gene: 7. The CDR3 extends over 16 amino acids. From germline, CDR1 is MGHRA and CDR2 YSYEKL. The CDR3 DNA reads TGCGCCAGCAGCCAAGATTACGTCAGGGGGCCCACTGAAGCTTTCTTT. It yields the protein CASSQDYVRGPTEAFF.

Only a few counts were recorded for this clone. The chain recombines TRBV19 with TRBJ2-5, with 9 bases fitting TRBD1. The CDR3 spans 14 residues. The ends lost 6 bases at V and 4 bases at J; junction bases unmatched: 6. Germline-derived CDR1 and CDR2 are LNHDA and SQIVND (reference sequence). The CDR3 nucleotides read TGTGCCAGTAGCCGGACAGGGGTGGGAGAGACCCAGTACTTC. Translation: CASSRTGVGETQYF.

J is TRBJ1-5 and V is TRBV9; no definite D call. Germline V gene sequence: CDR1 SGDLS, CDR2 YYNGEE. The CDR3 sequence is 15 residues long. V dropped 0 bases and J dropped 3 bases, with 10 bases sitting between them. The CDR3 bases are TGTGCCAGCAGCGTAGGACCGGACCCCAATCAGCCCCAGCATTTT. As protein: CASSVGPDPNQPQHF.

This chain uses TRBV3-1 (or the pseudogene TRBV3-2) with TRBJ1-2; a weak D match, TRBD1 (6 bases). Per germline, CDR1 LGHDT and CDR2 YNNKEL (reference sequence). The V and J ends lost 4 bases and 6 bases respectively, with 18 bases between them. The CDR3 sequence is 15 residues long. CDR3 nucleotide sequence: TGTGCCAGCAGCCCGCTGGGCAGGGGAAATGATGGCTACACCTTC. As protein: CASSPLGRGNDGYTF.

This clone was counted between two and nine times. The CDR3 nucleotides are TGTGCCAGTAGTGTAAGGACGGGCGGAAATTCACCCCTCCACTTT. Its protein product is CASSVRTGGNSPLHF. V usage is TRBV19 and J usage is TRBJ1-6; D is ambiguous. CDR3 length equals 15 residues. Germline V gene lookup returns CDR1 LNHDA and CDR2 SQIVND (reference sequence). V was trimmed by 5 bases and J by 7 bases, leaving 15 bases between them.

The chain couples TRBV4-2 to TRBJ2-1, with D maybe TRBD2 (5 bases). The V end lost 3 bases, the J end lost 9 bases, and 15 bases lay between the germline ends. The CDR3 contains 14 residues. The V gene's germline CDR1 is LGHNA and CDR2 YNFKEQ. CDR3 protein: CASSHGDGLSEQFF. In nucleotides, the CDR3 is TGTGCCAGCAGCCATGGAGACGGACTTAGTGAGCAGTTCTTC.

The chain employs TRBV29-1 and TRBJ2-3, with D tentatively TRBD2 (6 bases). The CDR3 has 13 amino acids. Trimming took 6 bases from V and 6 from J, leaving 16 bases between them. The germline CDR1 and CDR2 sequences are SQVTM and ANQGSEA. CDR3 in amino acids: CSVDAGTADTQYF. The CDR3 region has the DNA TGCAGCGTCGACGCCGGGACTGCGGATACGCAGTATTTT.

The rearrangement uses TRBV6-5 and TRBJ1-6; D gene unclear. This CDR3 contains 14 residues. Trimming took off 6 bases at V and 5 bases at J, with 11 bases between the two ends. The germline gives CDR1 MNHEY, CDR2 SVGAGI. CDR3 DNA sequence: TGTGCCAGCAGGGGTACCGAGAATAATTCACCCCTCCACTTT. It is translated as CASRGTENNSPLHF.

CDR3 loop: CATSIQNIQYF. DNA for the CDR3: TGTGCCACCAGCATCCAAAACATTCAGTACTTC. J is TRBJ2-4 and V is TRBV28; D remains unclear. The germline V gene encodes CDR1 MDHEN and CDR2 SYDVKM. This CDR3 is 11 amino acids long. Deletions cut 10 bases from V and 5 bases from J, with 9 bases between.

V gene TRBV11-2 combines with J gene TRBJ2-1, with no clear D. Trimming stripped 1 base from V and 7 bases from J, with 2 bases between. This CDR3 region has 11 residues. The germline CDR1 and CDR2 sequences are SGHAT and FQNNGV. The CDR3 sequence is CASSLGNEQFF. The CDR3 DNA sequence: TGTGCCAGCAGCTTAGGGAATGAGCAGTTCTTC. The full variable domain, in which reference TRBV11-2 and TRBJ2-1 provide the parts outside the CDR3, is EAGVAQSPRYKIIEKRQSVAFWCNPISGHATLYWYQQILGQGPKLLIQFQNNGVVDDSQLPKDRFSAERLKGVDSTLKIQPAKLEDSAVYLCASSLGNEQFFGPGTRLTVL.

This chain joins TRBV2 and TRBJ2-3; 10 bases are shared with TRBD2. This CDR3 is 15 amino acids long. V lost 5 bases, J lost 6 bases, and 8 bases stayed unmatched. Germline assignment: CDR1 SNHLY and CDR2 FYNNEI. CDR3 sequence (DNA): TGTGCCAGCAGTACAGCGGGGGGGAGGGTCGATACGCAGTATTTT. Protein sequence: CASSTAGGRVDTQYF.

V and J are TRBV7-7 and TRBJ2-1; D may correspond to TRBD1 or TRBD2 (5 bases each). This CDR3 is 14 amino acids long. Germline CDR1 SSHAT, CDR2 FNYEAQ (reference sequence). Trimming cost V 5 bases and J 4 bases, with 12 bases left between them. CDR3 sequence reads: CASSPHGAYNEQFF. The CDR3 DNA reads TGTGCCAGCAGCCCCCACGGGGCTTACAATGAGCAGTTCTTC. Filled out from reference TRBV7-7 and TRBJ2-1, the complete variable domain reads GAGVSQSPRYKVTKRGQDVTLRCDPISSHATLYWYQQALGQGPEFLTYFNYEAQPDKSGLPSDRFSAERPEGSISTLTIQRTEQRDSAMYRCASSPHGAYNEQFFGPGTRLTVL.

This clone was picked up one time. V usage is TRBV2 and J usage is TRBJ2-7, with D possibly being TRBD2 (5 bases). The CDR3 has 14 residues. The germline gives CDR1 SNHLY, CDR2 FYNNEI. The ends were cut back, 3 bases at V and 0 bases at J, with 9 bases in the middle. The CDR3 bases are TGTGCCAGCAGTGACAGACTAAGCTCCTACGAGCAGTACGTC. Its protein is CASSDRLSSYEQYV.

This clone showed up just once. The chain is built from TRBV18 and TRBJ1-6; no clear D gene. The germline gives CDR1 KGHSH, CDR2 LQKENI. The CDR3 is made up of 15 amino acids. V was cut by 6 bases and J by 0 bases, with 9 bases left in between. CDR3 sequence: CASSQSSSYNSPLHF. The CDR3 DNA reads as TGTGCCAGCTCCCAGTCGAGCTCCTATAATTCACCCCTCCACTTT.

The chain is built from TRBV7-9 and TRBJ1-4, with TRBD1 as a possible D gene (6 bases). The CDR3 loop spans 14 amino acids. The V gene's germline CDR1 is SEHNR and CDR2 FQNEAQ (reference sequence). Trimming pared 6 bases from V and 3 bases from J, leaving 11 bases between. In DNA form, the CDR3 reads TGTGCCAGCAGAGGGGGGGCGTCTAATGAAAAACTGTTTTTT. Its translation: CASRGGASNEKLFF.

The chain joins TRBV3-1 (or the pseudogene TRBV3-2) to TRBJ1-5; D call uncertain. The germline V gene encodes CDR1 LGHDT and CDR2 YNNKEL (reference sequence). V gave up 1 base and J gave up 9 bases, with 10 bases separating them. The CDR3 has 13 residues. In DNA form, the CDR3 reads TGTGCCAGCAGCCAAGGGACCGATGGGCCCCAGCATTTT. This sequence encodes CASSQGTDGPQHF.

The chain carries TRBV6-5 and TRBJ1-1; 7 nucleotides match TRBD1. The CDR3 length is 15 residues. Germline V gene data show CDR1 as MNHEY and CDR2 as SVGAGI. The J segment lost 5 bases and the V segment lost 6 bases, leaving 12 bases of the junction unmatched. In nucleotides, the CDR3 is TGTGCCAGCAGGCAACTAACAGGGGAGGGGACTGAAGCTTTCTTT. Translating gives CASRQLTGEGTEAFF.

The rearrangement uses TRBV11-3 and TRBJ2-7; D may match TRBD1 or TRBD2 (5 bases each). The V gene lost 5 bases and the J gene lost 1 base, with 12 bases spanning the gap. Germline CDR1 reads SGHNT; CDR2 reads YENEEA. The CDR3 runs to 14 residues. The CDR3 nucleotides read TGTGCCAGCAGCAAAGACGGGGCTTCCTACGAGCAGTACTTC. Amino acids: CASSKDGASYEQYF.

Written as DNA, the CDR3 is TGTGCCAGTAGTATAAGAGGGGCCGTCTCCACCGGGGAGCTGTTTTTT. Translation gives CASSIRGAVSTGELFF. The rearrangement uses TRBV19 and TRBJ2-2; the D call may be TRBD1 or TRBD2 (5 bases each). This CDR3 has 16 residues. Germline-derived CDR1 and CDR2 are LNHDA and SQIVND (reference sequence). Trimming removed 2 bases from V and 4 bases from J, with 14 bases in between.

The chain has TRBV5-1 and TRBJ1-3; no clear D. This CDR3 comprises 15 residues. Germline V gene lookup returns CDR1 SGHRS and CDR2 YFSETQ. The germline V and J ends were trimmed by 4 bases and 2 bases, with 13 bases remaining between them. The CDR3 coding sequence is TGCGCCAGCAGCGCCCAACCAGCCGCTGGAAACACCATATATTTT. It specifies CASSAQPAAGNTIYF.

The chain joins TRBV11-2 to TRBJ2-5; 15 bases fit TRBD2. V was clipped by 5 bases and J by 5 bases; unmatched bases: 15. The CDR3 contains 19 residues. The germline gives CDR1 SGHAT, CDR2 FQNNGV. The CDR3 protein is CASSPRKGLAGGLGETQYF. The CDR3 DNA follows: TGTGCCAGCAGCCCACGAAAGGGACTAGCGGGAGGACTGGGGGAGACCCAGTACTTC.

J is TRBJ2-1 and V is TRBV19, with 9 positions matching TRBD1. Per germline, CDR1 LNHDA and CDR2 SQIVND (reference sequence). This CDR3 comprises 11 residues. The CDR3 spells CASRDRDLQFF. CDR3 sequence (DNA): TGTGCGTCCCGGGACAGGGACCTGCAGTTCTTC.

The rearrangement links TRBV5-1 to TRBJ2-5; D could derive from TRBD1 or TRBD2 (5 bases each). The CDR3 runs to 14 residues. V lost 3 bases and J 4 bases, leaving 13 bases between the germline ends. The germline V gene encodes CDR1 SGHRS and CDR2 YFSETQ. CDR3 residues: CASSSEAGRETQYF. CDR3 nucleotide sequence: TGCGCCAGCAGCTCTGAGGCAGGGAGAGAGACCCAGTACTTC. The variable domain in full, with the rest retrieved from reference TRBV5-1 and TRBJ2-5, is KAGVTQTPRYLIKTRGQQVTLSCSPISGHRSVSWYQQTPGQGLQFLFEYFSETQRNKGNFPGRFSGRQFSNSRSEMNVSTLELGDSALYLCASSSEAGRETQYFGPGTRLLVL.

There are a few counts of this clone. The chain uses TRBV3-1 (or the pseudogene TRBV3-2) and TRBJ1-6; 7 nucleotides align to TRBD1. CDR1 and CDR2 (germline): LGHDT, YNNKEL (reference sequence). The V and J ends lost 1 base and 7 bases, in that order; junction bases with no gene match: 7. CDR3 length: 16 residues. CDR3 residues: CASSQVQGGGNSPLHF. CDR3 sequence (DNA): TGTGCCAGCAGCCAAGTTCAGGGGGGTGGGAATTCACCCCTCCACTTT.

This clone was recorded once. The V and J genes are TRBV6-6 and TRBJ2-5, with D perhaps assigned TRBD1 or TRBD2 (5 bases each). Trimming cost V 4 bases and J 3 bases, with 18 bases left between them. The germline gives CDR1 MNHNY, CDR2 SVGAGI (reference sequence). This CDR3 comprises 16 residues. The CDR3 region has the DNA TGTGCCAGCAGTTTCCCAACCGGGACGGAAAAAGAGACCCAGTACTTC. Translation gives CASSFPTGTEKETQYF.

In this sample, this clone turned up once. The gene calls are TRBV9 and TRBJ2-3, with 10 bases matching TRBD2. The CDR3 is made up of 19 amino acids. Trimming took 2 bases from V and 0 from J; bases not matched to a gene: 12. Germline lookup yields CDR1 SGDLS and CDR2 YYNGEE. CDR3 DNA sequence: TGTGCCAGCAGCGTTTCCCCAGGAGCGGGAGGGTCTAGCACAGATACGCAGTATTTT. Protein: CASSVSPGAGGSSTDTQYF.

The J gene is TRBJ1-6, the V gene TRBV2; no reliable D call. This CDR3 has 14 residues. The V gene lost 5 bases and the J gene lost 7 bases, with 12 bases spanning the gap. Germline V gene data show CDR1 as SNHLY and CDR2 as FYNNEI. CDR3 nucleotide sequence: TGTGCCAGCAGTTCGGCAAGTATGAATTCACCCCTCCACTTT. Its translation: CASSSASMNSPLHF.

The V and J genes are TRBV12-3 or TRBV12-4 and TRBJ1-6; D gene uncertain. V gave up 6 bases and J gave up 6 bases, with 9 bases separating them. The CDR3 length is 13 residues. The chain's CDR3 is CASRGLSNSPLHF. The CDR3 DNA reads TGTGCCAGCAGGGGATTGAGTAATTCACCCCTCCACTTT.

This clone appeared a single time. V gene TRBV7-8 combines with J gene TRBJ2-7; either TRBD1 or TRBD2 may fit D (5 bases each). V was trimmed by 5 bases and J by 1 base, leaving 9 bases between them. This CDR3 is 13 amino acids long. CDR1 SGHVS and CDR2 FQNEAQ come from the germline V gene. The DNA for the CDR3 is TGTGCCAGCAGCCCGGGACGGTCCTACGAGCAGTACTTC. Translating it yields CASSPGRSYEQYF.